One and the same sample provided the 15 T cell receptor beta chains below, sequenced in a study of shared clonotypes between healthy human individuals. CD45RO-negative CD8 cells positively selected for CCR7 made up the naive population, which excluded terminally differentiated effector memory CD45RA+ cells. Here immunoSEQ multiplex PCR was the method, and the copy in TCRdb shows in-frame clones only, minus some. The sample has more than 2 million clones; approximately 92% are singletons. The sample taken for sequencing was naive CD8+ T cells from PBMCs. The receptors originated from a young man in good health. Some clones in this sample may be carry-over from other donors' samples.

The chain combines TRBV28 with TRBJ2-2; perhaps D is TRBD1 or TRBD2 (5 bases each). The V end lost 3 bases, the J end lost 1 base, and 21 bases lay between the germline ends. CDR3 length equals 19 residues. Germline assignment: CDR1 MDHEN and CDR2 SYDVKM. The CDR3 here is CASSFGTGPSLLNTGELFF. CDR3 DNA sequence: TGTGCCAGCAGTTTCGGTACGGGACCGAGCTTGTTGAACACCGGGGAGCTGTTTTTT.

The J gene is TRBJ2-7, the V gene TRBV2, with 8 bases lining up with TRBD1. Trimming at V came to 6 bases and at J to 4 bases, leaving 5 bases not matched to a gene. This CDR3 is built from 13 residues. Germline CDR1 and CDR2: SNHLY and FYNNEI. The DNA of the CDR3 is TGTGCCAGCAGAAAGACAGGGGAATACGAGCAGTACTTC. Protein: CASRKTGEYEQYF.

The genes are TRBV5-6 and TRBJ2-3, with 10 bases matching TRBD1. V gave up 2 bases and J gave up 1 base; unmatched junction bases: 4. Germline CDR1 is SGHDT and CDR2 is YYEEEE. There are 16 residues in the CDR3. The DNA of the CDR3 is TGTGCCAGCAGCTTCGGACAGGGGGTTCGCACAGATACGCAGTATTTT. Its translation is CASSFGQGVRTDTQYF.

V and J are TRBV21-1 and TRBJ2-7; the D call of TRBD1 is as the table states it, not checked on the DNA. TRBV21-1 has pseudogene status. This CDR3 has 14 residues. The CDR3 DNA follows: TGTGCCATGCGGGCGCAGGGGTTGGTAAACGAGCAGTACTTC. This translates into CAMRAQGLVNEQYF.

This sequence joins TRBV4-2 and TRBJ2-3, with D perhaps TRBD2 (5 bases). Trimming pared 4 bases from V and 4 bases from J, leaving 15 bases between. Germline assignment: CDR1 LGHNA and CDR2 YNFKEQ. The CDR3 runs to 15 residues. The CDR3 reads CASSPRRGLADTQYF. CDR3 nucleotides: TGTGCCAGCAGCCCAAGACGCGGGTTGGCAGATACGCAGTATTTT.

CDR3 protein: CASSLRGSKDNEQFF. The CDR3 DNA is TGTGCCAGCAGTTTACGAGGGAGTAAGGACAATGAGCAGTTCTTC. The chain uses TRBV27 and TRBJ2-1; the D gene is possibly TRBD2 (5 bases). The CDR3 has 15 amino acids. CDR1 and CDR2 from the germline V gene are MNHEY and SMNVEV (reference sequence). V gave up 2 bases and J gave up 5 bases, with 13 bases separating them.

The chain joins TRBV6-5 to TRBJ2-3, with 8 bases lining up with TRBD2. Germline V CDR1 and CDR2: MNHEY, SVGAGI. The V gene end was trimmed by 4 bases and the J gene end by 0 bases; junction bases not matched to a gene: 3. This CDR3 is built from 15 residues. The CDR3 here is CASSSTSASTDTQYF. CDR3 DNA sequence: TGTGCCAGCAGTTCGACTAGCGCCAGCACAGATACGCAGTATTTT.

The CDR3 region is CASSTRWAGPDGYTF. The CDR3 DNA sequence: TGTGCCAGTAGTACCCGCTGGGCGGGGCCGGATGGCTACACCTTC. This chain connects TRBV19 to TRBJ1-2, with D possibly TRBD1 on 5 matching bases. V was cut by 4 bases and J by 6 bases, with 18 bases left in between. CDR3 length: 15 residues. Germline lookup yields CDR1 LNHDA and CDR2 SQIVND (reference sequence).

This chain joins TRBV10-2 and TRBJ2-7; unclear D gene. Trimming left V 4 bases short and J 0 bases short, with 7 bases between. The CDR3 has 13 amino acids. Germline lookup yields CDR1 WSHSY and CDR2 SAAADI. DNA for the CDR3: TGCGCCAGCAGTGCCCCCAGCTCCTACGAGCAGTACTTC. It translates to CASSAPSSYEQYF.

Concerning this clone itself: The same CDR3 also results from other DNA sequences found in this sample. The chain uses TRBV7-9 and TRBJ2-1; D is uncertain. Germline V CDR1 and CDR2: SEHNR, FQNEAQ (reference sequence). This CDR3 has 13 amino acids. Trimming pared 1 base from V and 6 bases from J, leaving 7 bases between. The CDR3 here is CASSLGQLNEQFF. The DNA for the CDR3 is TGTGCCAGCAGCTTAGGACAACTCAATGAGCAGTTCTTC.

The chain employs TRBV29-1 and TRBJ2-7; D possibly matches TRBD1 or TRBD2 (5 bases each). The germline V and J ends were trimmed by 6 bases and 0 bases, with 15 bases remaining between them. The CDR3 is 14 residues long. From germline, CDR1 is SQVTM and CDR2 ANQGSEA. The DNA for the CDR3 is TGCAGCGTCCTCGTGGGGACGGGCTCCTACGAGCAGTACTTC. Amino acid sequence: CSVLVGTGSYEQYF.

The chain couples TRBV2 to TRBJ2-1; tentative D call: TRBD2 (6 bases). Trimming shortened V by 6 bases and J by 6 bases, and 18 bases separated the two germline ends. The length of the CDR3 is 15 residues. CDR1 SNHLY and CDR2 FYNNEI come from the germline V gene. In DNA form, the CDR3 reads TGTGCCAGCAGCCCCGGGACTTTTCTAGGCAATGAGCAGTTCTTC. Its translation is CASSPGTFLGNEQFF. The variable domain in full, with the rest retrieved from reference TRBV2 and TRBJ2-1, is EPEVTQTPSHQVTQMGQEVILRCVPISNHLYFYWYRQILGQKVEFLVSFYNNEISEKSEIFDDQFSVERPDGSNFTLKIRSTKLEDSAMYFCASSPGTFLGNEQFFGPGTRLTVL.

This sequence joins TRBV5-1 and TRBJ2-7; maybe TRBD1 (6 bases). In germline, CDR1 is SGHRS, CDR2 YFSETQ. There are 15 residues in the CDR3. V lost 0 bases, J lost 3 bases, and 13 bases lay in between. In DNA form, the CDR3 reads TGCGCCAGCAGCTTGGAAAGGGGGTCCGTCTACGAGCAGTACTTC. Residues: CASSLERGSVYEQYF.

The rearrangement uses TRBV6-1 and TRBJ1-5, with TRBD1 as a possible D gene (5 bases). The germline V gene encodes CDR1 MNHNS and CDR2 SASEGT. Between the trimmed V and J ends, which lost 0 bases and 5 bases, there was a span of 17 bases. This CDR3 has 17 residues. CDR3 DNA: TGTGCCAGCAGTGAAGCCCAAGGAGGGGTTTCCTATCAGCCCCAGCATTTT. It is translated as CASSEAQGGVSYQPQHF.

The chain joins TRBV28 to TRBJ2-1, with 7 nucleotides matching TRBD2. CDR1 and CDR2 (germline): MDHEN, SYDVKM. The J segment lost 3 bases and the V segment lost 8 bases, leaving 16 bases of the junction unmatched. The CDR3 extends over 17 amino acids. CDR3 sequence: CASALSHTSAYYNEQFF. DNA of the CDR3: TGTGCCAGCGCCTTGAGCCACACTAGCGCCTACTACAATGAGCAGTTCTTC.